This TCR beta chain is from a study of Graves' ophthalmopathy and Graves' hyperthyroidism. PBMCs were isolated by Ficoll-Paque density gradient centrifugation, using about 9.5 ml of fresh peripheral blood as the starting material. The authors amplified TCR beta CDR3 regions from RNA transcripts. In the first round, RT-PCR was carried out with HTBI primers, and a multiplex PCR formed the second round. TCRdb used MiXCR to reprocess the multiplex PCR reads, holding one entry per CDR3 protein. This sample has 200,000 to 300,000 distinct CDR3 sequences, with less than 55% found just once. CDR3 size: 15 residues. Germline-derived CDR1 and CDR2 are SGHTA and FQGNSA. Trimming removed 1 base from V and 8 bases from J; junction bases left unmatched: 5. About this clonotype itself: A much larger clone is a single base away; this may be a read error.

This chain uses TRBV7-2 with TRBJ1-5; 10 bases fit TRBD1. This clonotype was obtained from an adult man with Graves' ophthalmopathy. The sequenced sample consisted of peripheral blood. In DNA, the CDR3 is TGTGCCAGCAGCTTAGGGGGACAGGGGTGGGAGCCCCAGCATTTT. Its translation: CASSLGGQGWEPQHF.